One and the same sample provided the 10 T cell receptor beta chains below, sequenced in a study of shared clonotypes between healthy human individuals. Sequencing used immunoSEQ multiplex PCR; TCRdb keeps in-frame clones, though not all of them. The sample includes over a million clones, roughly 96% of them seen just once. Sequencing was performed on naive CD4+ T cells sorted from blood. Subset here: CD45RA+ positively selected. The receptors come from a man aged 30 to 45 in good health.

V gene TRBV27 combines with J gene TRBJ1-2, with 10 bases aligning to TRBD1. This CDR3 is built from 14 residues. Germline-derived CDR1 and CDR2 are MNHEY and SMNVEV (reference sequence). With V trimmed by 3 bases and J by 4 bases, 2 bases remained unmatched. The CDR3 loop is CASSFGQGGYGYTF. Here the CDR3 DNA reads TGTGCCAGCAGTTTCGGACAGGGGGGCTATGGCTACACCTTC.

This chain uses TRBV2 with TRBJ2-3, with D tentatively TRBD1 (6 bases). Germline V gene lookup returns CDR1 SNHLY and CDR2 FYNNEI. V was clipped by 8 bases and J by 0 bases, with 12 bases between them. This CDR3 is built from 14 residues. For the CDR3, the DNA is TGTGCCAGCGGCCGGGACACGAGCACAGATACGCAGTATTTT. Encoded protein: CASGRDTSTDTQYF.

With regard to this clone: Other DNA sequences from this sample encode an identical CDR3 as well. The V call is TRBV5-1, the J call TRBJ2-1; D is possibly TRBD2 (5 bases). CDR3 size: 14 residues. V lost 0 bases and J 6 bases, leaving 10 bases between the germline ends. Germline V gene sequence: CDR1 SGHRS, CDR2 YFSETQ. The CDR3 loop reads CASSLDPGSNEQFF. The CDR3 DNA reads TGCGCCAGCAGCTTGGATCCGGGAAGCAATGAGCAGTTCTTC. The variable domain in full, with the rest retrieved from reference TRBV5-1 and TRBJ2-1, is KAGVTQTPRYLIKTRGQQVTLSCSPISGHRSVSWYQQTPGQGLQFLFEYFSETQRNKGNFPGRFSGRQFSNSRSEMNVSTLELGDSALYLCASSLDPGSNEQFFGPGTRLTVL.

The chain is built from TRBV6-5 and TRBJ1-3; D is unclear. The V and J ends lost 0 bases and 2 bases respectively, with 8 bases between them. CDR1 is MNHEY and CDR2 is SVGAGI in the germline V gene. The CDR3 contains 15 residues. CDR3 residues: CASSYSGSPGNTIYF. CDR3 coding DNA: TGTGCCAGCAGTTACTCGGGGTCCCCTGGAAACACCATATATTTT.

This chain joins TRBV2 and TRBJ2-1; 8 bases are shared with TRBD2. This CDR3 contains 15 residues. V trimming: 7 bases; J trimming: 9 bases; junction bases outside the gene matches: 14. Germline CDR1 and CDR2: SNHLY and FYNNEI. The CDR3 loop reads CASIRGASGQGEQFF. DNA for the CDR3: TGTGCCAGCATCCGCGGCGCTAGCGGGCAGGGTGAGCAGTTCTTC.

The chain has TRBV6-6 and TRBJ2-2; 10 bases fit TRBD1. The J segment lost 4 bases and the V segment lost 4 bases, leaving 6 bases of the junction unmatched. There are 16 residues in the CDR3. CDR1 and CDR2 (germline): MNHNY, SVGAGI (reference sequence). The CDR3 DNA is TGTGCCAGCAGTTTCAGGGACAGGGGTCTCACCGGGGAGCTGTTTTTT. Protein product: CASSFRDRGLTGELFF.

This clone occurred a few times. This chain joins TRBV7-9 and TRBJ2-7; 7 positions agree with TRBD2. J lost 6 bases, V lost 4 bases, and 12 bases had no gene match. Germline-derived CDR1 and CDR2 are SEHNR and FQNEAQ (reference sequence). The CDR3 is 15 residues long. As DNA, the CDR3 is TGTGCCAGCAGCTCCTCCGGGGGGAGAGCGGGCGAGCAGTACTTC. Protein product: CASSSSGGRAGEQYF.

This clone showed up just once. The chain uses TRBV14 and TRBJ2-3; D call uncertain. Germline values: CDR1 SGHDN, CDR2 FVKESK. Trimming removed 1 base at V and 2 bases at J, with 10 bases between. This CDR3 comprises 15 residues. CDR3 residues: CASSQGWVVTDTQYF. The DNA of the CDR3 is TGTGCCAGCAGCCAAGGATGGGTGGTCACAGATACGCAGTATTTT. The whole variable domain, filled in from reference TRBV14 and TRBJ2-3, reads EAGVTQFPSHSVIEKGQTVTLRCDPISGHDNLYWYRRVMGKEIKFLLHFVKESKQDESGMPNNRFLAERTGGTYSTLKVQPAELEDSGVYFCASSQGWVVTDTQYFGPGTRLTVL.

The genes are TRBV9 and TRBJ2-7, with D tentatively TRBD1 (5 bases). The germline V and J ends were trimmed by 0 bases and 6 bases, with 16 bases remaining between them. CDR3 length equals 15 residues. Germline CDR1 SGDLS, CDR2 YYNGEE. CDR3 sequence: CASSVGGGVTAEQYF. The CDR3 DNA reads TGTGCCAGCAGCGTAGGGGGCGGAGTTACGGCCGAGCAGTACTTC. The whole variable domain, remainder taken from reference TRBV9 and TRBJ2-7, is DSGVTQTPKHLITATGQRVTLRCSPRSGDLSVYWYQQSLDQGLQFLIQYYNGEERAKGNILERFSAQQFPDLHSELNLSSLELGDSALYFCASSVGGGVTAEQYFGPGTRLTVT.

The V call is TRBV29-1, the J call TRBJ2-5; the D is unclear. V lost 1 base to trimming and J lost 1 base, with 10 bases between them. Germline assignment: CDR1 SQVTM and CDR2 ANQGSEA. The CDR3 contains 14 residues. CDR3 region: CSVEVLNSQETQYF. As DNA, the CDR3 is TGCAGCGTTGAAGTGCTCAATAGCCAAGAGACCCAGTACTTC.